The 8 T cell receptor beta chains reported below all come from one sample, sequenced in a study of blood T cell repertoires in COVID-19. Sequencing used immunoSEQ multiplex PCR; TCRdb keeps in-frame clones, though not all of them. The sample yields about 320,000 clones, about 86% seen once. Sequencing was carried out using peripheral blood. Source of these receptors: a woman aged 50 to 60 with acute or convalescent COVID-19.

This sequence joins TRBV7-8 and TRBJ1-1; maybe TRBD1 (5 bases). The germline gives CDR1 SGHVS, CDR2 FQNEAQ. The CDR3 has 14 amino acids. Trimming removed 5 bases from V and 5 bases from J, with 15 bases in between. The DNA of the CDR3 is TGTGCCAGCAGCCGCCGGGACTTCGGGACTGAAGCTTTCTTT. Translation gives CASSRRDFGTEAFF. Full variable domain (rest looked up from reference TRBV7-8 and TRBJ1-1): GAGVSQSPRYKVAKRGQDVALRCDPISGHVSLFWYQQALGQGPEFLTYFQNEAQLDKSGLPSDRFFAERPEGSVSTLKIQRTQQEDSAVYLCASSRRDFGTEAFFGQGTRLTVV.

The CDR3: CASSNRDRGLGEQYF. The DNA of the CDR3 is TGTGCCAGCAGCAACCGGGACAGGGGGCTTGGCGAGCAGTACTTC. This sequence joins TRBV7-9 and TRBJ2-7; TRBD1 matches 12 bases. Germline V gene lookup returns CDR1 SEHNR and CDR2 FQNEAQ (reference sequence). This CDR3 has 15 residues. V shed 5 bases and J 6 bases; nucleotides not matched to a gene: 8.

V gene TRBV10-3 combines with J gene TRBJ2-1, with D perhaps matching TRBD1 (6 bases). V lost 5 bases and J 2 bases, leaving 7 bases between the germline ends. CDR1 ENHRY and CDR2 SYGVKD come from the germline V gene. There are 13 residues in the CDR3. CDR3 nucleotides: TGTGCCATCAGTCCAGGGGCCTACAATGAGCAGTTCTTC. It codes for CAISPGAYNEQFF.

This sequence joins TRBV10-3 and TRBJ1-3; no definite D call. CDR1 and CDR2 from the germline V gene are ENHRY and SYGVKD. The CDR3 runs 14 residues. Between the trimmed V and J ends, which lost 10 bases and 0 bases, there was a span of 13 bases. CDR3: CATKQPSSGNTIYF. The DNA of the CDR3 is TGTGCCACAAAACAACCTAGCTCTGGAAACACCATATATTTT.

Only a few counts were recorded for this clone. The V and J genes are TRBV30 and TRBJ1-1; D call uncertain. From germline, CDR1 is GTSNPN and CDR2 SVGIG (reference sequence). The CDR3 has 14 amino acids. V gave up 0 bases and J gave up 7 bases, with 15 bases separating them. The CDR3 region is CAWSVLGPDGEAFF. CDR3 nucleotide sequence: TGTGCCTGGAGTGTACTAGGCCCTGATGGTGAAGCTTTCTTT.

V and J are TRBV4-1 and TRBJ2-6; 8 bases are shared with TRBD2. In germline, CDR1 is MGHRA, CDR2 YSYEKL. The CDR3 is 16 amino acids. The V and J ends lost 4 bases and 1 base, in that order; junction bases with no gene match: 3. This chain's CDR3 is CASSPQRGSGANVLTF. The CDR3 DNA sequence: TGCGCCAGCAGCCCCCAGCGGGGGTCTGGGGCCAACGTCCTGACTTTC.

This chain links TRBV24-1 with TRBJ1-1, with 9 bases aligning to TRBD1. In germline, CDR1 is KGHDR, CDR2 SFDVKD. V gave up 6 bases and J gave up 1 base; unmatched junction bases: 11. The CDR3 is 17 residues long. The CDR3 nucleotides read TGTGCCACCAGTTCACTTTTGGGACAGGGTGGGAACACTGAAGCTTTCTTT. Residues: CATSSLLGQGGNTEAFF.

The chain combines TRBV9 with TRBJ2-2, with 9 bases fitting TRBD1. In germline, CDR1 is SGDLS, CDR2 YYNGEE. The CDR3 has 16 amino acids. J was trimmed by 7 bases and V by 0 bases; bases with no gene match: 7. This CDR3 reads CASSVVTGGSGGELFF. In DNA, the CDR3 is TGTGCCAGCAGCGTAGTGACAGGGGGTTCCGGCGGGGAGCTGTTTTTT. Filled out from reference TRBV9 and TRBJ2-2, the complete variable domain reads DSGVTQTPKHLITATGQRVTLRCSPRSGDLSVYWYQQSLDQGLQFLIQYYNGEERAKGNILERFSAQQFPDLHSELNLSSLELGDSALYFCASSVVTGGSGGELFFGEGSRLTVL.